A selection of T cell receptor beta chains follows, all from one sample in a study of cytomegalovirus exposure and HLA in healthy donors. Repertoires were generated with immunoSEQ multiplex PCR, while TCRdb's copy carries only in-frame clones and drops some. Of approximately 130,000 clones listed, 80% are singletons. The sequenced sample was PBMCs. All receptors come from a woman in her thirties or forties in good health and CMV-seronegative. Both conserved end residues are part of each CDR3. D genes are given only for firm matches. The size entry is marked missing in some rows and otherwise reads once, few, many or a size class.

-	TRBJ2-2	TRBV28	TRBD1	CASSSTGDTGELFF	TGTGCCAGCAGTTCGACAGGGGACACCGGGGAGCTGTTTTTT
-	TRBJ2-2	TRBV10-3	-	CAISGGTNTGELFF	TGTGCCATCAGTGGAGGGACGAACACCGGGGAGCTGTTTTTT
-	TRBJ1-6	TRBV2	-	CASSARRDGALHF	TGTGCCAGCAGCGCTCGGAGGGATGGCGCCCTCCACTTT
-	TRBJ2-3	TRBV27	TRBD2	CASSPGGLAGASTDTQYF	TGTGCCAGCTCCCCTGGGGGACTAGCGGGGGCTAGCACAGATACGCAGTATTTT
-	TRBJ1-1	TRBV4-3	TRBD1	CASSSSDRGVWNTEAFF	TGCGCCAGCTCCTCCTCGGACAGGGGCGTGTGGAACACTGAAGCTTTCTTT
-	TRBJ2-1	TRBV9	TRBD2	CASSTSGGSYNEQFF	TGTGCCAGCAGCACAAGCGGGGGCTCCTACAATGAGCAGTTCTTC
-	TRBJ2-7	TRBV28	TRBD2	CASSLGGSYEQYF	TGTGCCAGCAGTTTAGGCGGGAGTTACGAGCAGTACTTC
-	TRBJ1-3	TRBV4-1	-	CASSQEGQGDTIYF	TGCGCCAGCAGCCAAGAGGGCCAGGGCGACACCATATATTTT
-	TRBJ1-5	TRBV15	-	CATGGAGQPQHF	TGTGCCACCGGGGGGGCAGGTCAGCCCCAGCATTTT
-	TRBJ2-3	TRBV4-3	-	CASRALADTQYF	TGCGCCAGCAGGGCCTTGGCAGATACGCAGTATTTT
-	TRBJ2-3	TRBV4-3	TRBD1	CASSQDARGTDTQYF	TGCGCCAGCAGCCAAGATGCCAGGGGGACAGATACGCAGTATTTT
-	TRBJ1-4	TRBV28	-	CASSLGGSLEKLFF	TGTGCCAGCAGTCTTGGGGGCAGCCTAGAAAAACTGTTTTTT
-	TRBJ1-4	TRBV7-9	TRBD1	CASRAGTGNEKLFF	TGTGCCAGCAGGGCCGGGACAGGGAATGAAAAACTGTTTTTT
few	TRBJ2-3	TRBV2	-	CASSLTRDSSTDTQYF	TGTGCCAGCAGCCTCACCCGGGACTCTTCCACAGATACGCAGTATTTT
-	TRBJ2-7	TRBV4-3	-	CASSQEGWSGEQYF	TGCGCCAGCAGCCAAGAGGGCTGGTCCGGCGAGCAGTACTTC
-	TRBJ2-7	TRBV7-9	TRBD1	CASSGGDRGSYEQYF	TGTGCCAGCAGCGGAGGGGACAGGGGTTCCTACGAGCAGTACTTC
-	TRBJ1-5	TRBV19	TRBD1	CASSILGDRGRQPQHF	TGTGCCAGTAGTATATTAGGGGACAGGGGGCGACAGCCCCAGCATTTT
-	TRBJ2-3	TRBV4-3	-	CASSQGGPLGTQYF	TGCGCCAGCAGCCAAGGGGGCCCGTTGGGTACGCAGTATTTT
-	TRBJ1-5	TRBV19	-	CASSIYHRFNQPQHF	TGTGCCAGTAGTATTTATCACCGGTTCAATCAGCCCCAGCATTTT
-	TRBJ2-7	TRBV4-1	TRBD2	CASSQVERVAGAVTGYEQYF	TGCGCCAGCAGCCAAGTTGAGCGTGTAGCGGGAGCGGTTACAGGCTACGAGCAGTACTTC
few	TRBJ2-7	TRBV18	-	CASSPDTSSYEQYF	TGTGCCAGCTCACCGGACACCAGCTCCTACGAGCAGTACTTC
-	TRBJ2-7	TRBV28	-	CASSSFPEQYF	TGTGCCAGCAGTTCGTTCCCCGAGCAGTACTTC
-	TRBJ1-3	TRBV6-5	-	CASSYRGPGNTIYF	TGTGCCAGCAGTTACAGAGGGCCCGGAAACACCATATATTTT